Listed below are T cell receptor beta chains from one sample, sequenced in a study of T cells in Graves' hyperthyroidism and ophthalmopathy. Each CDR3 protein gets one entry after TCRdb re-called the multiplex PCR reads with MiXCR. Of about 550,000 distinct CDR3 sequences listed, roughly 20% are singletons. Sequencing was performed on blood. All receptors derive from a man between 18 and 29 years old with Graves' hyperthyroidism. Both conserved end residues are part of each CDR3. The D gene is left open where the match is weak. Clone size appears in some rows only: once, few, many, or a class for an expanded clone.

CDR3aa	CDR3nt	v_gene	d_gene	abundance	j_gene
CASSMGTGMTEAFF	TGTGCCAGTAGTATGGGGACAGGGATGACTGAAGCTTTCTTT	TRBV19	TRBD1	many	TRBJ1-1
CASSNRGIGYTF	TGTGCCAGCAGTAATAGGGGGATCGGATACACCTTC	TRBV28	.	many	TRBJ1-2
CASSERGRSGNQPQHF	TGCGCCAGCAGTGAGAGGGGCAGGTCAGGCAATCAGCCCCAGCATTTT	TRBV10-2	.	many	TRBJ1-5
CASSTGTESNQLQHF	TGTGCCAGTAGTACCGGGACGGAAAGCAATCAGCTCCAGCATTTT	TRBV19	.	many	TRBJ1-5
CASSTVSNTEAFF	TGTGCCAGCTCGACAGTCAGCAACACTGAAGCTTTCTTT	TRBV6-1	.	many	TRBJ1-1
CASSIEAAGGETQYF	TGTGCCAGTAGTATAGAGGCGGCGGGAGGAGAGACCCAGTACTTC	TRBV19	TRBD2	.	TRBJ2-5
CSARAYRAEAFF	TGCAGTGCTAGAGCATATAGGGCGGAAGCTTTCTTT	TRBV20-1	.	.	TRBJ1-1
CASSLGQVEQYF	TGTGCCAGCAGTTTGGGACAAGTCGAGCAGTACTTC	TRBV12-3/TRBV12-4	.	many	TRBJ2-7
CAWSVRGRGGTEAFF	TGTGCCTGGAGTGTACGGGGGCGAGGTGGCACTGAAGCTTTCTTT	TRBV30	.	few	TRBJ1-1
CASSVGTGRNSPLHF	TGTGCCAGTAGTGTCGGGACAGGTCGTAATTCACCCCTCCACTTT	TRBV19	TRBD1	few	TRBJ1-6
CASLSGNTIYF	TGTGCCAGTCTTTCTGGAAACACCATATATTTT	TRBV6-1	.	many	TRBJ1-3
CASSLGRGADIQYF	TGTGCCAGCAGTTTAGGGCGGGGGGCAGACATTCAGTACTTC	TRBV28	TRBD2	many	TRBJ2-4
CASSAKGDRRRYGYTF	TGTGCCAGCAGCGCGAAGGGGGACAGAAGGCGCTATGGCTACACCTTC	TRBV9	TRBD1	.	TRBJ1-2
CASSLGNRGRRGEQYF	TGTGCCAGCAGTTTAGGTAACAGGGGGCGCCGGGGCGAGCAGTACTTC	TRBV28	TRBD1	many	TRBJ2-7
CASSLGGQGTIPNQPQHF	TGTGCCAGCAGCTTGGGAGGACAGGGGACGATCCCCAATCAGCCCCAGCATTTT	TRBV11-1	TRBD1	few	TRBJ1-5
CAWSVPGGDGTGELFF	TGTGCCTGGAGTGTACCGGGCGGGGACGGGACCGGGGAGCTGTTTTTT	TRBV30	.	.	TRBJ2-2
CASTLGTGGAEAFF	TGTGCCAGCACCCTCGGGACAGGAGGGGCTGAAGCTTTCTTT	TRBV12-3/TRBV12-4	TRBD1	many	TRBJ1-1
CSARDGAVDYEQYF	TGCAGTGCTAGAGATGGTGCGGTCGACTACGAGCAGTACTTC	TRBV20-1	.	many	TRBJ2-7
CASSEGRQGAQPQHF	TGTGCCAGCAGTGAAGGGCGGCAGGGAGCCCAGCCCCAGCATTTT	TRBV2	.	few	TRBJ1-5
CASSPGIGMNTEAFF	TGTGCCAGCTCACCAGGGATAGGGATGAACACTGAAGCTTTCTTT	TRBV18	.	.	TRBJ1-1
CASSDSSTSWADTQYF	TGTGCCAGCAGTGACTCCTCGACTAGCTGGGCAGATACGCAGTATTTT	TRBV2	TRBD2	few	TRBJ2-3
CASMKGWGNTIYF	TGTGCCAGCATGAAGGGGTGGGGAAACACCATATATTTT	TRBV6-1	.	.	TRBJ1-3
CASSLERARQYF	TGTGCCAGCAGCTTGGAGCGGGCCAGGCAGTACTTC	TRBV7-2	.	many	TRBJ2-7
CASSFAVQETQYF	TGCGCCAGCAGCTTCGCAGTCCAAGAGACCCAGTACTTC	TRBV5-1	.	many	TRBJ2-5
CASSLEGGLDF	TGTGCCAGCAGCTTAGAGGGGGGACTCGATTTC	TRBV11-3	.	many	TRBJ1-2